This T cell receptor beta chain emerged from a study of cytotoxic CD8 clonotypes in ibrutinib-treated CLL (dated by TCRdb to the early 2020s). Regarding the complete study: The cohort included roughly 15 treatment-naive and 11 to 12 relapsed/refractory patients; some 18 were IGHV unmutated. Responses were partial in some 24 patients and complete in 2; after median approximately 5.5 years follow-up, roughly 14 stayed in remission and about twelve progressed. Every remission and progressive disease sample was obtained while ibrutinib was still being received by the patients. Longitudinal samples were obtainable from about 30% of the roughly 86 participants in the trial. Cryopreserved peripheral blood mononuclear cells were collected before treatment, at response, and at either disease progression or sustained remission. Samples at response were collected after a median of roughly 13 months of treatment, with a range of about 6 to 40 months. Samples averaged roughly 280,000 productive templates and 90,000 to 100,000 productive rearrangements.

Interpreted using the paper, the time point label stands for: less than 30 months on ibrutinib. For TCR beta library preparation, approximately 2.2 micrograms of genomic DNA were isolated from cryopreserved PBMCs. Longitudinal blood samples from CLL patients on ibrutinib monotherapy were analyzed using high-throughput TCR beta sequencing. Patients were enrolled in a phase 2 open-label single-center ibrutinib monotherapy trial. Study-wide conclusions, independent of this receptor: Public clonotypes were found to be uncommon and were observed to contract or remain stable during treatment; the increase in clonality was shown to reflect expansion of private clonotypes at ibrutinib response. Lymph node repertoires were not examined, and the timing of sampling was not matched between patients in sustained remission and those whose disease progressed. At baseline, clonality was higher than in age-matched healthy donors and showed a strong correlation with circulating CD8+ T-cell counts. An increase in clonality was observed at ibrutinib response, with clonality remaining stable during sustained remission and falling back toward baseline at progression.

To note about this clone: Its antigen is currently not known. Within one base of it there is no much larger clone, and no base qualities were kept.

On a MiSeq, deep resolution sequencing aimed for a depth between 1 in 1 million and 1 in 200,000 T cells, with each clonotype covered approximately 10x on average. The immunoSEQ hsTCRB Kit was used to generate TCR beta libraries. Turning to the authors' computational methods: Data were analyzed with ImmunoSEQ Data Assistant and ImmunoSEQ Analyzer, with V, D and J genes assigned per IMGT definitions. Clonality was computed as one minus normalized Shannon entropy of productive rearrangement frequencies, ranging from 0 to 1. Only overrepresented clonotypes making up at least 0.05% of each patient's repertoire were included in the public clonotype analysis. Roughly 13 age-matched healthy donor repertoires from immuneACCESS were used as controls for clonality. TCRdb obtained this table from immuneACCESS and retained in-frame rearrangements with V and J assigned. These tables miss some clones; where compared with another copy, unresolved V genes account for less than half of the shortfall, and the remainder is unexplained. V, J and clone size are those of that table, while D and trimming were read from the DNA. Counted in this sample were around 26,000 clones; roughly 85% of them appeared once. Jointly, the top ten make up about 8% of the sample.

This receptor was taken from a human donor with chronic lymphocytic leukemia. The sample in question was PBMCs, obtained after 24 months of ibrutinib treatment.

The nucleotide sequence is TGTGCCAGCAGCCCAAGCGGGTGGGGCTCTGGCTACACCTTC. This gives the protein CASSPSGWGSGYTF. Recombination joined TRBV7-3 with TRBJ1-2; tentative D gene TRBD1, with 5 bases matching. Deletion took 5 bases off V and 7 bases off J, with a span of 17 bases between the germline ends. Based on the germline V gene, the CDR1 and CDR2 sequences are SGHTA and FQGTGA. There are 14 amino acids in the CDR3, from cysteine to phenylalanine inclusive. Just the 42-base CDR3 DNA is kept, in frame starting at base 1.